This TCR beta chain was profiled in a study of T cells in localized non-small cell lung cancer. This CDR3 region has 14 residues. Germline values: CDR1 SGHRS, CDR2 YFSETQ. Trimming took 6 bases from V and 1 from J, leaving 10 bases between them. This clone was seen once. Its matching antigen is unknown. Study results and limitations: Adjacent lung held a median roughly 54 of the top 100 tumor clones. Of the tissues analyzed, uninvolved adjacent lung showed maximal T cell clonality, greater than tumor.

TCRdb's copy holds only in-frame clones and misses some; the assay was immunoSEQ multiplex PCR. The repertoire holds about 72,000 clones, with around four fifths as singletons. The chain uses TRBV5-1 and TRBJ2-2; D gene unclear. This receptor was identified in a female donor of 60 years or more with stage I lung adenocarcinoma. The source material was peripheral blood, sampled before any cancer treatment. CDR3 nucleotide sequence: TGCGCCAGCAACCTATGGTGGAACACCGGGGAGCTGTTTTTT. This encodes CASNLWWNTGELFF.